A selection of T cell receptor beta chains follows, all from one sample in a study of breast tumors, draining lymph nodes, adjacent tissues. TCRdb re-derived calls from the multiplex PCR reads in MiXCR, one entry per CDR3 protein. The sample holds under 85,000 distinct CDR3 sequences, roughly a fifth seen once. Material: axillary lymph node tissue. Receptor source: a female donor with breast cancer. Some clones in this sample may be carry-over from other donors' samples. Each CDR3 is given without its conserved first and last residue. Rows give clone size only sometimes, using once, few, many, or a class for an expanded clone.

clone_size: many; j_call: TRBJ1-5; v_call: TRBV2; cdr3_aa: ASGEQGAANQPQH
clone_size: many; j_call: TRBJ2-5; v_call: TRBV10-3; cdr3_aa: AISEYVGATQETQY
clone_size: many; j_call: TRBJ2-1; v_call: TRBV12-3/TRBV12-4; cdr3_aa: ASSFLGLAVNEQF
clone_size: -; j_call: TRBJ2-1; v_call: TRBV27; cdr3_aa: ASSLARIYNEQF
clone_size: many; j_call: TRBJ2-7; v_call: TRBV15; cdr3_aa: ATSRERIGESYEQY
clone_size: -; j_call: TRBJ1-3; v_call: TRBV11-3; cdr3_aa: ASSSVSDTSGNTIY
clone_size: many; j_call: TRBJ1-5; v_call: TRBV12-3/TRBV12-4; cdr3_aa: ASNQNGGQPQH
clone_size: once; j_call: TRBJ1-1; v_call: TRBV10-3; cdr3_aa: AISGRNTEAF
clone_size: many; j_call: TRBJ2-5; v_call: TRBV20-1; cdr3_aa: SASTGGAQETQY
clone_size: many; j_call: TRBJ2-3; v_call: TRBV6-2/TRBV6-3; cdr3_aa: ASGDGGTDTQY
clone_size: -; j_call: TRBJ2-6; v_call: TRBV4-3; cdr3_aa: ASSQGPGTGGSGANVLT
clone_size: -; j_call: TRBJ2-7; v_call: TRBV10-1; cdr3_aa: ASRRGGGPYEQY
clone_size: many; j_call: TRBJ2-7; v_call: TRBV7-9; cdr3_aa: ASSLRAAGGKY
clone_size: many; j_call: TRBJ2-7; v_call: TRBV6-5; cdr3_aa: ASSSLQGKYEQY
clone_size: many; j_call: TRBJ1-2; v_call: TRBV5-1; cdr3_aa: ASSLAGGLANYGYT
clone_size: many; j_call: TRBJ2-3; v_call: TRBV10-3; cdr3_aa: AISRQADTQY
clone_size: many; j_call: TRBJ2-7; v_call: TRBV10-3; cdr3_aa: AISAGGDRLPYEQY
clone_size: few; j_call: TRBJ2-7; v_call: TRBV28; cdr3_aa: ASSFRGTSGNYEQY
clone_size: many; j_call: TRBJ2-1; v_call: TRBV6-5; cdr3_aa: ASRAFSYNEQF
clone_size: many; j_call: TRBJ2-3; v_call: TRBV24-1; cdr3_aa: ATSDPGQGATDTQY
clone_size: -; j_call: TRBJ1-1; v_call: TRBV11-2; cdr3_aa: ASSLWDRNTEAF
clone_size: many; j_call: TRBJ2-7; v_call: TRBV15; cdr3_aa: ATSRGGTSGSYEQY
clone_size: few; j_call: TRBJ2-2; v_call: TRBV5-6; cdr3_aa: ASNTPDRVGSTGELF
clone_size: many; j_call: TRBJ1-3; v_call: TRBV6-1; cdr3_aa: ASSTGSSGNTIY
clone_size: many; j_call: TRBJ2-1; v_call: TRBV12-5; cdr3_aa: AVGGPHNEQF
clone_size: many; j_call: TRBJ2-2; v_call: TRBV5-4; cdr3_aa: ASRVGAGPTGELF
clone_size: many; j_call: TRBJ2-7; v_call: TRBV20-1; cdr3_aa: SAREAAGGSSYEQY
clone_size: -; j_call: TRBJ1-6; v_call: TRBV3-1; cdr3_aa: ASSQRGEGSPLH
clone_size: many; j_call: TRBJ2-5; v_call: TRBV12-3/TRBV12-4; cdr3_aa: ASSFRGGPETQY
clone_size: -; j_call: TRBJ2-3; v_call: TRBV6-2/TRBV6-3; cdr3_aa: ASSYRLAGGQKPSTDTQY
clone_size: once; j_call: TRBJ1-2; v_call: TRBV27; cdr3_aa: ASSPRTDPSSYGYT
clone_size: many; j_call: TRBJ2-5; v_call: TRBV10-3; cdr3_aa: AIGGGETQY
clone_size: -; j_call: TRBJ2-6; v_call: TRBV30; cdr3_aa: AWSVGFSGANVLT
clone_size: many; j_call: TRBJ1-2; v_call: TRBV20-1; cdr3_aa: SAVTLGTYGYT
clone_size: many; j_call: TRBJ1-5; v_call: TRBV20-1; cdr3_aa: SASGQNNQPQH
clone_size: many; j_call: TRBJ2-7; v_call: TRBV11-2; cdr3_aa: ASSLGINYEQY
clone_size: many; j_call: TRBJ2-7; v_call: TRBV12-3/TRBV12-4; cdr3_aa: ASSFGQGNSYEQY
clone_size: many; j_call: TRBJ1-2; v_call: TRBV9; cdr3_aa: ASSPTQGFNYGYT
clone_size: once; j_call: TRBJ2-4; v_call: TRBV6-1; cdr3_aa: ASSELPGQVNIQY